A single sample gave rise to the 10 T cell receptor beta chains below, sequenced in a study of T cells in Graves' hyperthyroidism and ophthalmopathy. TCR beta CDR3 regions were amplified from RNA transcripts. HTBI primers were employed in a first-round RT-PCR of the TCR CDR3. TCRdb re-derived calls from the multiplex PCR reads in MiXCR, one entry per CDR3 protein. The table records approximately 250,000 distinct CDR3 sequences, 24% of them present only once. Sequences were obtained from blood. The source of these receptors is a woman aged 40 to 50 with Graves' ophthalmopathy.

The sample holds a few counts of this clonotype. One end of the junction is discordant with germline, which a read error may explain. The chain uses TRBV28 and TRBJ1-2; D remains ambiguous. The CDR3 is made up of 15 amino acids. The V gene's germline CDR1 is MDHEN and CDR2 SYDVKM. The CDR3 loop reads CASSSGVQLNYGYIF. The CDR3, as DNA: TGTGCCAGCAGTTCGGGAGTACAGCTTAACTATGGCTACATCTTC.

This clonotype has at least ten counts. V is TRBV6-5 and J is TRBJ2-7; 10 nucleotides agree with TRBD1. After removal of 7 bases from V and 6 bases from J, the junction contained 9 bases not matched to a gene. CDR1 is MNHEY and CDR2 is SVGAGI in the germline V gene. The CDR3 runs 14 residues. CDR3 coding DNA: TGTGCCAGCACCATTCGGACAGGGGGGGGCGAGCAGTACTTC. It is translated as CASTIRTGGGEQYF.

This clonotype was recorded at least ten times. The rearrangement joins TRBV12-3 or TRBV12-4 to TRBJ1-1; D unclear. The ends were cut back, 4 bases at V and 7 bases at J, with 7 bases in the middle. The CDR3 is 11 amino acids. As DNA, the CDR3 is TGTGCCAGCAGTTCCTACTTTGAAGCTTTCTTT. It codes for CASSSYFEAFF.

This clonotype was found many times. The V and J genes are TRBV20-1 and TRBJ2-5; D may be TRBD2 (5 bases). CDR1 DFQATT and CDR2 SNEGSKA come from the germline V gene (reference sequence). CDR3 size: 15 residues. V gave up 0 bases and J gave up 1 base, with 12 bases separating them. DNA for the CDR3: TGCAGTGCTAGAGATTTCGGAGGTTCCCAAGAGACCCAGTACTTC. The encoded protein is CSARDFGGSQETQYF.

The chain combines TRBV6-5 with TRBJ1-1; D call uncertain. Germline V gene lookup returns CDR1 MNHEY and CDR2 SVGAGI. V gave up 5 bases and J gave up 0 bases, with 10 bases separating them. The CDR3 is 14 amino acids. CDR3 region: CASSLERLNTEAFF. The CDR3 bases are TGTGCCAGCAGTCTCGAGAGGTTGAACACTGAAGCTTTCTTT.

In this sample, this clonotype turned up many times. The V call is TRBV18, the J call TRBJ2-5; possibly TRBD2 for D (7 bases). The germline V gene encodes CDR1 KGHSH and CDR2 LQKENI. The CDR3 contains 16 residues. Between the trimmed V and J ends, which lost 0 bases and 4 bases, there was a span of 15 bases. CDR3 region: CASSPPPRGAGETQYF. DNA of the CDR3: TGTGCCAGCTCACCACCGCCTCGGGGGGCGGGAGAGACCCAGTACTTC.

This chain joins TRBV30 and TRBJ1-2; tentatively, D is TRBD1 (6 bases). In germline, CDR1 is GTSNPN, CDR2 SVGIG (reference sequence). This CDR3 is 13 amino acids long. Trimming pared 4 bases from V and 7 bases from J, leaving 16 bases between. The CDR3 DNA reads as TGTGCCTGGATTCGATTGGACAGCACTGGCTACACCTTC. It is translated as CAWIRLDSTGYTF.

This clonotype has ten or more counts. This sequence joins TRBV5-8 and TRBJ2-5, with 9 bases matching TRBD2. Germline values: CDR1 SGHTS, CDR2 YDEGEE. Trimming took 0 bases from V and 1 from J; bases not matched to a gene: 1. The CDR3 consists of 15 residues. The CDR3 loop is CASSLASGAQETQYF. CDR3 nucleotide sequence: TGTGCCAGCAGCTTGGCTAGCGGGGCCCAAGAGACCCAGTACTTC.

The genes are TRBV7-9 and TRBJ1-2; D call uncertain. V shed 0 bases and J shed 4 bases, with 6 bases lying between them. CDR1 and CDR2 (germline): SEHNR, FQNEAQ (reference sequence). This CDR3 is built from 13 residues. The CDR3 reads CASSLADGYGYTF. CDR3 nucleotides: TGTGCCAGCAGCTTAGCGGACGGCTATGGCTACACCTTC.

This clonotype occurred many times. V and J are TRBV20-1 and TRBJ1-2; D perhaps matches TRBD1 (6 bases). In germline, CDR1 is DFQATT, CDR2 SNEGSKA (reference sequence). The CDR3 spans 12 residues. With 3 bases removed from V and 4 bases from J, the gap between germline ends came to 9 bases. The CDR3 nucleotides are TGCAGTGCTAGGGACAGTTTCTATGGCTACACCTTC. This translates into CSARDSFYGYTF.